The present T cell receptor beta chain was sequenced within a study of response to subunit inactivated influenza vaccine. Study conclusions and caveats: The authors offered the suggestion that each seasonal influenza vaccination recruits few new T cells.

Germline V CDR1 and CDR2: DFQATT, SNEGSKA (reference sequence). This CDR3 region has 14 residues. V lost 6 bases to trimming and J lost 4 bases, with 15 bases between them. Each CDR3 protein gets one entry after TCRdb re-called the RT-PCR reads with MiXCR. The sample contains roughly 700,000 distinct CDR3 sequences, about a sixth of which appear only once. About this clonotype itself: Its cognate antigen is unknown.

This receptor was identified in a man aged 50-59 years who received an inactivated influenza vaccine. This chain uses TRBV20-1 with TRBJ2-2, with D perhaps matching TRBD1 (6 bases). Here the sequenced sample was PBMCs from blood, taken roughly 13 days after vaccination. For the CDR3, the DNA is TGCAGTGCCCCGGGACATTCGACCACCGGGGAGCTGTTTTTT. It translates to CSAPGHSTTGELFF.